This T cell receptor (beta chain) was found in a study of blood T cell repertoires in COVID-19 (dated by TCRdb to 2018 to 2021). In terms of the full investigation: Collaborator samples came from the United States, Italy and Spain and covered acute and convalescent phases of COVID-19. The prospective study material was composed of cDNA or gDNA derived from T cells, B-cell-depleted T cells, or PBMCs. The dataset comprised deeply sampled blood TCRbeta repertoires from subjects exposed to, actively infected with, or recovered from COVID-19. A freely available public database, intended as a resource for researchers studying the immune response to SARS-CoV-2, is where the repertoires were released. Samples came from the ongoing ImmuneRACE study (first 160 participants) plus 1,254 subjects from 6 global collaborators. The sample metadata nearly always contained a de-identified subject ID, COVID-19 status, age in years and sex. Where available, HLA class I and class II types were obtained from metadata supplied by the sample provider rather than from assay-based typing.

Points the paper makes about the study in general: How much clinical and demographic metadata was included differed by source and by participant, and the metadata was provided uncurated.

Another Seattle source contributed samples from volunteer blood donors who had recovered from COVID-19. The collaborating institutions used their own protocols to collect whole blood in K2EDTA tubes. For TCRbeta analysis, collaborators shipped samples as frozen whole blood, isolated PBMCs, or DNA extracted from either of those sample types. With regard to this clone: Which antigen it targets is not known. Base qualities are not at hand, and no much larger clone is one base apart.

The immunoSEQ Assay, a bias-controlled multiplex PCR, was used to amplify TCRbeta CDR3 regions from genomic DNA. The original pipeline was this. Within the assay, amplification of reference gene primers was used to estimate how many nucleated cells each sample contained. To quantify the absolute abundance of each unique TCRbeta CDR3 rearrangement, sequence reads were collapsed and filtered. For each sample, productive Simpson clonality was calculated as the square root of Simpson's diversity index across productive rearrangements. The source is immuneACCESS, and TCRdb retained only in-frame sequences with V and J called. Part of the clones is not carried over; for the studies checked, unresolved V genes explain less than half of this, and the remainder is unexplained. Clone size and V and J calls were adopted from that table, with D and trimming inferred from the DNA. The table for this sample lists around 220,000 clones; approximately 91% of them were counted only once. Around 2% of the sample lies in the top ten.

Trimming removed 0 bases from V and 6 bases from J; the gene matches leave 16 bases unexplained. The germline V gene (reference sequence) supplies CDR1 GTSNPN and CDR2 SVGIG. The CDR3 runs 19 residues from the cysteine to the phenylalanine. The entry retains the CDR3 DNA only, 57 bases that are in frame from base 1. The origin of this receptor is a woman between 35 and 50 years old who had recovered from COVID-19. Rearrangement joined TRBV30 to TRBJ1-6; TRBD1 fits 8 bases in the junction. Sequenced sample: peripheral blood. For the CDR3, the sequence is CAWSVSFSAQGAFNSPLHF. The sequence in DNA is TGTGCCTGGAGTGTATCCTTTTCCGCTCAGGGGGCCTTTAATTCACCCCTCCACTTT.